Shown below are 18 T cell receptor beta chains from a single sample sequenced in a study of CD8 T cells in Susac syndrome. cDNA came from approximately 0.5 to 1 ug RNA primed by random hexamers. In TCRdb, the immunoSEQ multiplex PCR reads were re-called with MiXCR into one record per CDR3 protein. The sample has 84,000 or so distinct CDR3 sequences; about 94% are singletons. The sample consisted of CD8+ T cells from PBMCs. These TCRs come from a human donor with Susac syndrome.

The chain joins TRBV20-1 to TRBJ2-2; D is perhaps TRBD2 (6 bases). Trimming left V 3 bases short and J 0 bases short, with 17 bases between. CDR3 length: 17 residues. In germline, CDR1 is DFQATT, CDR2 SNEGSKA (reference sequence). In DNA, the CDR3 is TGCAGTGCTAGTTCCCCCCGCGGGACGTCGAACACCGGGGAGCTGTTTTTT. Translated: CSASSPRGTSNTGELFF.

This clonotype was found once. The chain couples TRBV24-1 to TRBJ1-2; D is uncertain. The germline V gene encodes CDR1 KGHDR and CDR2 SFDVKD. V was pared by 4 bases and J by 8 bases, with 22 bases between. This CDR3 is 16 amino acids long. In DNA, the CDR3 is TGTGCCACCAGTGACCGGACCCCCGGCGCATATTCGGGCTACACCTTC. Translating it yields CATSDRTPGAYSGYTF.

The chain is built from TRBV5-4 and TRBJ2-5, with D perhaps assigned TRBD1 or TRBD2 (5 bases each). Germline lookup yields CDR1 SGHNT and CDR2 YYREEE (reference sequence). V shed 1 base and J shed 5 bases, with 6 bases lying between them. This CDR3 has 12 residues. The CDR3 protein is CASSLWGETQYF. The CDR3 nucleotides are TGTGCCAGCAGCTTGTGGGGGGAGACCCAGTACTTC.

This clonotype was detected only once. V is TRBV12-5 and J is TRBJ2-3; 7 bases fit TRBD1. V gave up 6 bases and J gave up 9 bases; unmatched junction bases: 6. This CDR3 contains 12 residues. Germline loops: CDR1 LGHNT, CDR2 FRNRAP. Here the CDR3 reads CASGGDSSTQYF. In DNA form, the CDR3 reads TGTGCTAGTGGCGGGGACAGCAGCACGCAGTATTTT.

This clonotype was recorded only once. V and J are TRBV7-9 and TRBJ2-3; D is uncertain. CDR1 is SEHNR, CDR2 FQNEAQ, per germline (reference sequence). The V end was cut by 4 bases, the J end by 10 bases, with 3 bases between. The CDR3 is made up of 9 amino acids. The CDR3 protein is CASSSPQYF. Written as DNA, the CDR3 is TGTGCCAGCAGCTCCCCGCAGTATTTT.

The chain links TRBV7-9 to TRBJ1-1; D not resolved. The germline V gene has CDR1 SEHNR and CDR2 FQNEAQ (reference sequence). V was pared by 2 bases and J by 1 base, with 11 bases between. The CDR3 runs to 15 residues. The CDR3 here is CASSLIRGRNTEAFF. CDR3 in DNA: TGTGCCAGCAGCTTAATACGGGGAAGGAACACTGAAGCTTTCTTT.

J is TRBJ2-1 and V is TRBV27, with a weak D call TRBD2 (6 bases). The CDR3 length is 14 residues. V lost 3 bases to trimming and J lost 5 bases, with 11 bases between them. Germline V gene sequence: CDR1 MNHEY, CDR2 SMNVEV (reference sequence). The CDR3 is CASSFSGSHNEQFF. CDR3 DNA sequence: TGTGCCAGCAGTTTTTCCGGGAGCCACAATGAGCAGTTCTTC.

V is TRBV4-3 and J is TRBJ1-5; D gene unclear. This CDR3 region has 15 residues. The ends were cut back, 0 bases at V and 2 bases at J, with 8 bases in the middle. Germline CDR1 is LGHNA and CDR2 is YSLEER. In DNA form, the CDR3 reads TGCGCCAGCAGCCAAGAGGAAAGGGGCAATCAGCCCCAGCATTTT. Its protein is CASSQEERGNQPQHF.

The V and J genes are TRBV19 and TRBJ1-2; no clear D gene. The CDR3 covers 13 residues. CDR1 LNHDA and CDR2 SQIVND come from the germline V gene (reference sequence). Deletions cut 8 bases from V and 4 bases from J, with 14 bases between. This CDR3 reads CASLQALGYGYTF. Here the CDR3 DNA reads TGTGCCAGTCTCCAGGCCCTTGGCTATGGCTACACCTTC. The full variable domain, completed using reference TRBV19 and TRBJ1-2, is DGGITQSPKYLFRKEGQNVTLSCEQNLNHDAMYWYRQDPGQGLRLIYYSQIVNDFQKGDIAEGYSVSREKKESFPLTVTSAQKNPTAFYLCASLQALGYGYTFGSGTRLTVV.

The count of this clonotype is one. The DNA of the CDR3 is TGTGCCAGCAGCTTAGTGGGCGAGGGGGAGACCCAGTACTTC. Amino acid sequence: CASSLVGEGETQYF. This chain links TRBV7-9 with TRBJ2-5, with D tentatively TRBD1 or TRBD2 (5 bases each). Trimming left V 1 base short and J 5 bases short, with 11 bases between. CDR1 and CDR2 from the germline V gene are SEHNR and FQNEAQ (reference sequence). The CDR3 sequence is 14 residues long.

This chain links TRBV2 with TRBJ2-1; a possible D gene is TRBD1 (6 bases). V dropped 11 bases and J dropped 9 bases, with 20 bases sitting between them. The germline CDR1 and CDR2 sequences are SNHLY and FYNNEI. CDR3 length: 13 residues. This CDR3 is CARPKQGSSEQFF. The DNA for the CDR3 is TGTGCCCGGCCGAAACAGGGATCCAGTGAGCAGTTCTTC. Based on the CDR3 plus reference TRBV2 and TRBJ2-1, the full variable domain is EPEVTQTPSHQVTQMGQEVILRCVPISNHLYFYWYRQILGQKVEFLVSFYNNEISEKSEIFDDQFSVERPDGSNFTLKIRSTKLEDSAMYFCARPKQGSSEQFFGPGTRLTVL.

This clonotype has only one observation. The CDR3 DNA sequence: TGCAGTGCTAGGGCCACCCAGGGAGTCGAGCAGTACTTC. This codes for CSARATQGVEQYF. V and J are TRBV20-1 and TRBJ2-7, with D perhaps given as TRBD1 or TRBD2 (5 bases each). V was clipped by 3 bases and J by 6 bases, with 15 bases between them. CDR3 size: 13 residues. Germline-derived CDR1 and CDR2 are DFQATT and SNEGSKA (reference sequence).

The V gene is TRBV20-1, the J gene TRBJ2-1; no definite D call. The V end was cut by 0 bases, the J end by 8 bases, with 11 bases between. Germline CDR1 and CDR2: DFQATT and SNEGSKA (reference sequence). The CDR3 contains 13 residues. For the CDR3, the DNA is TGCAGTGCTAGAGATTGGCGCGGTTATGAGCAGTTCTTC. Its protein is CSARDWRGYEQFF.

The CDR3 DNA reads as TGCAGCGTTGAGACAGCCCTGAACTACGAGCAGTACTTC. Translation: CSVETALNYEQYF. The chain joins TRBV29-1 to TRBJ2-7; D may be TRBD1 (5 bases). The length of the CDR3 is 13 residues. Germline V CDR1 and CDR2: SQVTM, ANQGSEA. V gave up 3 bases and J gave up 3 bases, with 12 bases separating them.

The gene calls are TRBV7-9 and TRBJ2-5; D may correspond to TRBD1 or TRBD2 (5 bases each). The germline CDR1 and CDR2 sequences are SEHNR and FQNEAQ (reference sequence). This CDR3 contains 15 residues. V was trimmed by 4 bases and J by 2 bases, leaving 14 bases between them. CDR3 sequence reads: CASSSSGTRQETQYF. Here the CDR3 DNA reads TGTGCCAGCAGCTCATCCGGGACCCGGCAAGAGACCCAGTACTTC.

The chain uses TRBV29-1 and TRBJ2-1, with D perhaps matching TRBD2 (6 bases). The CDR3 is 17 amino acids. V gave up 4 bases and J gave up 2 bases, with 21 bases separating them. Germline V lookup: CDR1 SQVTM, CDR2 ANQGSEA. DNA of the CDR3: TGCAGCGTTGGCCTGCCAGGGCCGGGGGAAACCTACAATGAGCAGTTCTTC. This encodes CSVGLPGPGETYNEQFF.

The V and J genes are TRBV24-1 and TRBJ2-5; D not resolved. V was trimmed by 3 bases and J by 2 bases, leaving 6 bases between them. The CDR3 extends over 13 amino acids. Germline V gene data show CDR1 as KGHDR and CDR2 as SFDVKD. CDR3 DNA sequence: TGTGCCACCAGTGATAGCTCTCAAGAGACCCAGTACTTC. Its protein is CATSDSSQETQYF.

V gene TRBV29-1 combines with J gene TRBJ2-7; D unclear. The V end was cut by 5 bases, the J end by 3 bases, with 11 bases between. The CDR3 runs to 12 residues. Germline-derived CDR1 and CDR2 are SQVTM and ANQGSEA. CDR3 DNA: TGCAGCGTTCACGATTCGGACTACGAGCAGTACTTC. The encoded protein is CSVHDSDYEQYF.